This T cell receptor beta chain was sequenced during a study of molecular identifiers for immune sequencing clone quantification (dated by TCRdb to the late 2010s). For the study in its entirety: For a replicate experiment, RNA from 20,000 or 100,000 naive CD8 T cells was divided into five aliquots, of which four were sequenced. The study was a methods study using CD8 T cells to benchmark molecular-identifier clustering-based TCR repertoire sequencing (MIDCIRS) and TCR RNA copy counting.

Points the paper makes about the study in general: When barcode sub-clustering was not used, chimeric consensus sequences inflated TCR diversity, with chimeras reaching as high as 47%. The naive libraries included spiked-in Jurkat TCR RNA (roughly eleven copies' worth), and this Jurkat TCR RNA is not part of the donor repertoire. Modeling indicated about three TCR RNA copies recovered per cell, compared with around 10 by digital PCR, which implies a capture efficiency of about 27%. Spiked-in Jurkat TCR RNA equal to a single cell's worth was reported to be detectable even within 1,200,000 naive CD8 T cells. Highly expanded clone sizes could be underestimated if identical TCR molecules share a barcode. In CMV-specific effector cells, clones with more than 20 RNA copies accounted for over 97% of molecules, whereas in naive cells such clones accounted for under 1%.

The sample holds a few counts of this clonotype. Its antigen has not been determined. Compared with germline, one end of the junction differs, possibly owing to a read error. The library was made by PCR. The reads were generated on an Illumina HiSeq 4000. Bulk TCR libraries were prepared as previously described, using TCR primers listed in Table S5. Purification of total RNA was performed with the Qiagen AllPrep DNA/RNA kit. Before any analysis, reads coming from multiple sequencing runs of the same library were combined into one pool. The original pipeline was this. Reads were retained only if their TCR constant sequence matched exactly, and those retained reads were trimmed to 150 nt and grouped according to their 12-nt molecular barcodes. Reads within each barcode group were sub-clustered using a 15% Levenshtein threshold, and quality-weighted consensus sequences were constructed for each RNA molecule. Non-functional sequences were discarded, and so were lower-count sequences lying one edit away from another sequence. On the basis of fitting two negative binomial distributions, barcode sub-clusters with fewer than 20% of the maximum read count were discarded. Starting from the raw public reads, TCRdb applied fastp trimming at Q25, assembled clones with MiXCR and retained in-frame beta chains. Each entry merges the rows of one CDR3 protein and shows their most common DNA and genes. In this record, the V and J calls reflect TCRdb's handling and not the investigators' own analysis. Within this sample are around 480,000 distinct CDR3 sequences, with about a fifth of them counted one time only. The ten largest clones represent about 0.78% of the sample.

Naive CD8 T cell libraries were made from around 18,000 to 910,000 sorted cells using 10%, 30% or 50% of purified RNA. Naive CD8 T cells, defined as CD8+CD4-CCR7+CD45RA+, were FACS-sorted into RLT Plus buffer on a BD FACSAria II. To test detection sensitivity, Jurkat RNA equivalent to approximately nine TCR copies was spiked into samples of roughly 18,000-1,000,000 naive CD8 T cells. CD8 T cells were enriched with RosetteSep CD8+ T Cell Enrichment Cocktail and Ficoll-Paque, followed by ACK red cell lysis. The CDR3 goes from the cysteine to the phenylalanine over 13 residues. Here the CDR3 DNA is all that survives: 39 bases in frame from base 1. The germline V gene (reference sequence) sets CDR1 to SEHNR and CDR2 to FQNEAQ.

This TCR was sampled from a human donor in good health. Some libraries in this study had Jurkat cell RNA spiked in. Sequenced material: naive CD8+ T cells from blood, with Jurkat cell RNA spiked in. The sample's cell subset or site label, decoded: FACS-sorted CD8+CD4-CCR7+CD45RA+ naive T cells. This chain is built from TRBV7-9 and TRBJ1-5, with no confident D gene call. The CDR3 protein: CAGSLTVNQPQHF. The nucleotides are TGTGCCGGCAGCTTAACTGTCAATCAGCCCCAGCATTTT. With the rest looked up from the reference TRBV7-9 and TRBJ1-5 genes rather than sequenced, the full variable domain is DTGVSQNPRHKITKRGQNVTFRCDPISEHNRLYWYRQTLGQGPEFLTYFQNEAQLEKSRLLSDRFSAERPKGSFSTLEIQRTEQGDSAMYLCAGSLTVNQPQHFGDGTRLSIL.